The T cell receptor beta chain described here comes from a study of tumor-infiltrating lymphocytes in primary liver carcinoma. Whole-study context: Samples gave roughly 3.65 to 7.5 million productive TCRbeta reads, similar across tissue types.

This clonotype was counted ten times or more. Antigen: not known. Synthesis of TCR beta cDNA was carried out from about 0.55 ug total RNA with a constant-region primer. Slightly modified ARM-PCR, run as three nested multiplex PCR rounds, produced the TCR beta libraries. It was with TRBV1-TRBV30 forward primers and a C-beta reverse primer that the first two PCR rounds were run, at around 11 cycles each. TCRdb re-derived calls from the multiplex PCR reads in MiXCR, one entry per CDR3 protein. The data show 310,000 or so distinct CDR3 sequences, 50% to 60% seen once. Unsorted whole blood yielded blood RNA, and germline DNA was extracted as well. Germline V lookup: CDR1 MNHEY, CDR2 SVGEGT. The CDR3 is 15 residues long. Trimming pared 0 bases from V and 6 bases from J, leaving 13 bases between. Overall study results and limits: Whereas tumor region pairs overlapped more, tumor-adjacent and tumor-blood pairs overlapped less.

The genes are TRBV6-2 or TRBV6-3 and TRBJ2-3; no firm D call. The clonotype was recovered from a woman in her thirties with primary liver carcinoma and hepatitis B virus infection. Input material: peripheral blood. CDR3 sequence reads: CASSYSPASLDTQYF. The DNA for the CDR3 is TGTGCCAGCAGTTACTCCCCTGCGTCGCTGGATACGCAGTATTTT.